This T cell receptor (beta chain) stems from a study of T cell repertoires in ileal Crohn's disease. Around 490 nanograms of biopsy DNA per sample underwent TCRB immunosequencing. Assay used: immunoSEQ multiplex PCR; TCRdb lists only in-frame clones, some missing. The table has approximately 17,000 clones, about 86% seen once. The CDR3 has 15 residues. Trimming shortened V by 0 bases and J by 7 bases, and 11 bases separated the two germline ends. Germline values: CDR1 SGDLS, CDR2 YYNGEE. A word on this clone: As yet, its antigen is unknown.

Whole-study findings and limits: Active smokers at surgery had more clonal expansions than non-smokers.

Sequencing was done on a sample of ileal tissue. This TCR was sampled from an adult with Crohn's disease. V usage is TRBV9 and J usage is TRBJ1-6; tentatively, D is TRBD1 (6 bases). CDR3 nucleotide sequence: TGTGCCAGCAGCGTAGCCGGTGGGGGCAATTCACCCCTCCACTTT. This sequence encodes CASSVAGGGNSPLHF.